This T cell receptor beta chain was captured in a study of shared clonotypes between healthy human individuals. Whole-study results and caveats: What rarefaction showed was incomplete sorted-subset sequencing despite large depth.

Sorted-subset replicate PCR reactions contained 200 ng DNA, corresponding to some 30,000 T cell genomes. Profiled with immunoSEQ multiplex PCR; TCRdb holds only in-frame clones, not every one. The data hold 2 million to 3 million clones, with 93% observed a single time. V was shortened by 0 bases and J by 7 bases, with 12 bases between the two germline ends. CDR1 SQVTM and CDR2 ANQGSEA come from the germline V gene. The CDR3 is 14 amino acids. Worth noting for this clone: Its specificity is unknown.

The sequence was obtained from a young man in good health. Some clones in this sample may be carry-over from other donors' samples. Material: naive CD4+ T cells from PBMCs. Subset specified: CD45RA+ positively selected. This sequence joins TRBV29-1 and TRBJ1-4; D is undetermined. The CDR3 DNA follows: TGCAGCGTTGAAGATCCTAAGGGTGGTGAAAAACTGTTTTTT. It translates to CSVEDPKGGEKLFF.